The present T cell receptor (beta chain) was sequenced within a study of CD8+CD57+ T cells in acquired aplastic anemia. Across the whole study: As sequenced from healthy donors, CD4+ cells averaged roughly 11 million reads.

Per germline, CDR1 DFQATT and CDR2 SNEGSKA (reference sequence). The CDR3 sequence is 16 residues long. J lost 3 bases, V lost 0 bases, and 10 bases had no gene match. TCR beta VDJ combinations and CDR3 sequences were profiled from genomic DNA. TCRdb used MiXCR to reprocess the reads, holding one entry per CDR3 protein. Seen here are around 170,000 distinct CDR3 sequences, 55% to 75% observed once, and the top ten hold 45% to 50%. This clonotype showed up many times. Its antigen is currently unknown. Whole-study findings and limits: For CD8+ Simpson's diversity, patients and controls showed no significant difference. Overlap between patients and controls comprised twenty-nine CD8+ CDR3 sequences.

The J gene is TRBJ2-7, the V gene TRBV20-1; 8 bases match TRBD2. The source is a human donor in good health. Sequencing was performed on sorted CD4+, CD8+, or CD8+CD57+ T cells (not recorded which) from PBMCs. CDR3 region: CSARDLPAGVRYEQYF. Here the CDR3 DNA reads TGCAGTGCTAGAGATCTGCCAGCGGGAGTCCGCTACGAGCAGTACTTC.